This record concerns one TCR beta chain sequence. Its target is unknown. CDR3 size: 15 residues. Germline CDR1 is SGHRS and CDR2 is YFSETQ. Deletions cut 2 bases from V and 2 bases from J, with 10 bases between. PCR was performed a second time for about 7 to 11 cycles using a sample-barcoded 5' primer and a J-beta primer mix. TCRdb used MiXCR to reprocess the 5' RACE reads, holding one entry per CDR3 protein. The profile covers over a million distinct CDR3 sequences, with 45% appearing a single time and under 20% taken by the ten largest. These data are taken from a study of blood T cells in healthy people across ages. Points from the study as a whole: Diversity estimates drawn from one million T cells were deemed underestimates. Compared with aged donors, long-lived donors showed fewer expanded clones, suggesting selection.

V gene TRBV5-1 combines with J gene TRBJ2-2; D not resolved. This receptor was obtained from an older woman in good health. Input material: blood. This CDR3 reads CASSLELANTGELFF. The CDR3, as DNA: TGCGCCAGCAGCTTAGAACTGGCTAACACCGGGGAGCTGTTTTTT.